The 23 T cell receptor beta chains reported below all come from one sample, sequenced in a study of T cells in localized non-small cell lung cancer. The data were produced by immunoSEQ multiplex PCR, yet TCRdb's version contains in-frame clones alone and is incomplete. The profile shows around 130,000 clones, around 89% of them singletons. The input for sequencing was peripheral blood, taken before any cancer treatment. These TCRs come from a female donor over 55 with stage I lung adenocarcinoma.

The CDR3: CASSTSGRVETQYF. The CDR3 coding sequence is TGTGCCAGCAGTACCTCAGGGAGGGTAGAGACCCAGTACTTC. The chain has TRBV6-1 and TRBJ2-5, with TRBD2 identical over 7 bases. V shed 5 bases, J shed 4 bases, and the junction held 7 bases outside the gene matches. CDR3 length: 14 amino acids. Germline values: CDR1 MNHNS, CDR2 SASEGT.

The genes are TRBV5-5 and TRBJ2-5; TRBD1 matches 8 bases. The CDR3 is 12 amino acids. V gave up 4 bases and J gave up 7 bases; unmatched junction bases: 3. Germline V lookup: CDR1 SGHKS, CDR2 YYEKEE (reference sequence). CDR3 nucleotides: TGTGCCAGCAGCACGACAGGGGTGACCCAGTACTTC. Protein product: CASSTTGVTQYF.

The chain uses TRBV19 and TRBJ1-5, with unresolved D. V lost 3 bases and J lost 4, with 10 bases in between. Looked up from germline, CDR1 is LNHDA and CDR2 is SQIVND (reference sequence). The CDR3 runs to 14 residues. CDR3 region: CASSMRLENQPQHF. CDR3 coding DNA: TGTGCCAGTAGTATGAGACTGGAAAATCAGCCCCAGCATTTT.

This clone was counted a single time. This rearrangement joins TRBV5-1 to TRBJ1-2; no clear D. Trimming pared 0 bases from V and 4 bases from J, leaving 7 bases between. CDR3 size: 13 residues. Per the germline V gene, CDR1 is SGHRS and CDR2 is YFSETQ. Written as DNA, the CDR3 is TGCGCCAGCAGCTTGGCCGAGCCCTATGGCTACACCTTC. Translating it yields CASSLAEPYGYTF.

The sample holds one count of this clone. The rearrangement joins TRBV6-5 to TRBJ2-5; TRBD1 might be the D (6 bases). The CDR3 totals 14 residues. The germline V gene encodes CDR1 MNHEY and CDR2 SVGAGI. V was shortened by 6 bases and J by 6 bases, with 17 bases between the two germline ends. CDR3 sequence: CASRDRDTYQTQYF. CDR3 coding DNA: TGTGCCAGCAGGGATAGGGACACCTACCAGACCCAGTACTTC.

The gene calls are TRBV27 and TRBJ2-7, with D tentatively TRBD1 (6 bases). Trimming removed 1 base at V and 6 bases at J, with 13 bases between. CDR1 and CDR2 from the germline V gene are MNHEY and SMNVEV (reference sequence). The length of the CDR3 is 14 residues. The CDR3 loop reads CASSLLGAYGEQYF. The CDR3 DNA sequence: TGTGCCAGCAGTTTATTGGGGGCTTATGGCGAGCAGTACTTC.

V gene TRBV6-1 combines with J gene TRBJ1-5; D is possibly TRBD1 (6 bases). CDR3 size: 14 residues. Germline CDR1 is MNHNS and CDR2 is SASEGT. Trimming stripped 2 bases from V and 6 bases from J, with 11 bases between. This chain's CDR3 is CASSERGAGQPQHF. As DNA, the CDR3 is TGTGCCAGCAGTGAACGGGGGGCGGGTCAGCCCCAGCATTTT.

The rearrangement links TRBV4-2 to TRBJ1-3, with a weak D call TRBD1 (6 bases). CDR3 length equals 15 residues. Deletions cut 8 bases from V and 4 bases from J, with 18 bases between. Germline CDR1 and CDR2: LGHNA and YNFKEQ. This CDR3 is CASGGAGGEGNTIYF. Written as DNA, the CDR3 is TGTGCCAGCGGCGGGGCGGGGGGCGAGGGAAACACCATATATTTT.

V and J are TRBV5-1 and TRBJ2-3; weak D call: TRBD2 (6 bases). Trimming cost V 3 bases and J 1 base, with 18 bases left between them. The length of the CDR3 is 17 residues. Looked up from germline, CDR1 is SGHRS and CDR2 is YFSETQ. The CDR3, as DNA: TGCGCCAGCAGCTATCTCGGGACTCCTCTAGGCACAGATACGCAGTATTTT. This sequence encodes CASSYLGTPLGTDTQYF.

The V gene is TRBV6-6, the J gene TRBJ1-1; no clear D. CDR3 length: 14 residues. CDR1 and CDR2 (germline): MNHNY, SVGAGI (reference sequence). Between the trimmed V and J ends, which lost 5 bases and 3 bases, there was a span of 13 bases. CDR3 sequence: CASSQIVGDTEAFF. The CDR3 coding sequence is TGTGCCAGCAGTCAAATCGTCGGGGACACTGAAGCTTTCTTT.

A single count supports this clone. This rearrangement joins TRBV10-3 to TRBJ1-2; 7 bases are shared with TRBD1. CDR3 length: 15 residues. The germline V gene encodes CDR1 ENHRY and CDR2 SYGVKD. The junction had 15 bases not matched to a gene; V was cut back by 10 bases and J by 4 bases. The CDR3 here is CATILDRTGSYGYTF. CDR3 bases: TGTGCCACGATTCTAGATAGGACAGGATCCTATGGCTACACCTTC.

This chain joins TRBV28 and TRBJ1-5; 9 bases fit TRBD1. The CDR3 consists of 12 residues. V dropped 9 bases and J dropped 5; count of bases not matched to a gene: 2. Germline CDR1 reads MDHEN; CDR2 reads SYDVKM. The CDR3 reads CASWDRDQPQHF. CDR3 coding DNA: TGTGCCAGTTGGGACAGGGATCAGCCCCAGCATTTT.

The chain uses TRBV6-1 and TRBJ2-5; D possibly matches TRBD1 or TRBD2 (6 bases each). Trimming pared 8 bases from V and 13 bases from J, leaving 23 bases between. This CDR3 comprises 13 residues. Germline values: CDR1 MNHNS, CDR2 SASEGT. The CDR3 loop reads CASFPDGGLGRYF. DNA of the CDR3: TGTGCCAGCTTCCCGGACGGGGGCCTAGGCCGGTACTTC.

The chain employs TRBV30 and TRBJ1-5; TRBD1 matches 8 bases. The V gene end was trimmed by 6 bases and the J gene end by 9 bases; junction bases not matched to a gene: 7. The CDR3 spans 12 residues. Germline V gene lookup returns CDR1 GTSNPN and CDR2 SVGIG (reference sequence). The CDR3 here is CACSTGGRPQHF. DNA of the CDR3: TGTGCCTGCTCCACAGGGGGGAGGCCCCAGCATTTT.

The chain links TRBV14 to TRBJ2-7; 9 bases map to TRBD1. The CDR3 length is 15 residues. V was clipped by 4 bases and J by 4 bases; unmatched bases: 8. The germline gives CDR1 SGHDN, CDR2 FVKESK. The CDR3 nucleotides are TGTGCCAGCAGCCGTGGACAGGGGCACCGATACGAGCAGTACTTC. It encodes CASSRGQGHRYEQYF.

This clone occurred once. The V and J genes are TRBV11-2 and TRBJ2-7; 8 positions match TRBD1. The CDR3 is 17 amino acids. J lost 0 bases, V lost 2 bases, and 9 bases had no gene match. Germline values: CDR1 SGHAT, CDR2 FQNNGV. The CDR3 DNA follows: TGTGCCAGCAGCTTAATGGGGGGACAGGCCGCCTCCTACGAGCAGTACTTC. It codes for CASSLMGGQAASYEQYF. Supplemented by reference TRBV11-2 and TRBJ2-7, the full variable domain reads EAGVAQSPRYKIIEKRQSVAFWCNPISGHATLYWYQQILGQGPKLLIQFQNNGVVDDSQLPKDRFSAERLKGVDSTLKIQPAKLEDSAVYLCASSLMGGQAASYEQYFGPGTRLTVT.

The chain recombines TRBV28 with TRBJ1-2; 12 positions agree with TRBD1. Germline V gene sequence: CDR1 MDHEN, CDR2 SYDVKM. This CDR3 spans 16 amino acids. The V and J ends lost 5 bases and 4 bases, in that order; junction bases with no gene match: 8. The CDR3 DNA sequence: TGTGCCAGCAGTCTACCGGGACAGGGGGCTCCCTATGGCTACACCTTC. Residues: CASSLPGQGAPYGYTF.

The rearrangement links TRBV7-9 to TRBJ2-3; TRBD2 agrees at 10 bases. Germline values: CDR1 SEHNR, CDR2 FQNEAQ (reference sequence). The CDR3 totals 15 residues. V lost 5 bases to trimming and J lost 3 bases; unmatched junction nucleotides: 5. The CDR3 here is CASSQATSGTDTQYF. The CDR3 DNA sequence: TGTGCCAGCAGCCAGGCGACTAGCGGGACAGATACGCAGTATTTT.

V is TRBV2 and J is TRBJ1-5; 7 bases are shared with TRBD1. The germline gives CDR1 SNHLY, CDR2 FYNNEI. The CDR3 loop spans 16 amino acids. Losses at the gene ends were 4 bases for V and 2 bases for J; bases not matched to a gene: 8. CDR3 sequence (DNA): TGTGCCAGCAGTGGAGGACAGGTTCGGGGCAATCAGCCCCAGCATTTT. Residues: CASSGGQVRGNQPQHF.

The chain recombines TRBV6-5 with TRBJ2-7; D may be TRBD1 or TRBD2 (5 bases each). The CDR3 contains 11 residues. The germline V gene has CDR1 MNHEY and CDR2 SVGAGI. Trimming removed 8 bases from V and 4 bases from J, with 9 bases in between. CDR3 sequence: CASEGTYEQYF. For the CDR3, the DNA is TGTGCCAGCGAGGGGACGTACGAGCAGTACTTC.

The CDR3 nucleotides are TGCGCCAGCAGTGAGATTGCGGGGCTAAGCTCCTACGAGCAGTACTTC. It is translated as CASSEIAGLSSYEQYF. This chain connects TRBV10-1 to TRBJ2-7, with a tentative D call TRBD2 (6 bases). The CDR3 totals 16 residues. V lost 2 bases and J lost 0, with 14 bases in between. Germline lookup yields CDR1 WNHNN and CDR2 SYGVQD (reference sequence).

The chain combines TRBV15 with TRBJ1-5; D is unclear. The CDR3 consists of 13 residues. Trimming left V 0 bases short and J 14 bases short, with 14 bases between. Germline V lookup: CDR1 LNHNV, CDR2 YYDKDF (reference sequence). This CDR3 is CATSRDPLTGKHF. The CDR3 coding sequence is TGTGCCACCAGCAGAGATCCTCTGACGGGGAAGCATTTT.

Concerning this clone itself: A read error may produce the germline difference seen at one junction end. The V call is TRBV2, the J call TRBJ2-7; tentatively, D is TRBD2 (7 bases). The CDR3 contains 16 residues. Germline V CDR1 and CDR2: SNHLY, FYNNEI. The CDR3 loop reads CASREGGAAFPYEQYF. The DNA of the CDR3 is TGTGCCAGCAGAGAAGGGGGGGCCGCCTTCCCCTACGAGCAGTACTTC.